One T cell receptor beta chain is described in this entry. There are 16 residues in the CDR3. The germline V gene has CDR1 SGDLS and CDR2 YYNGEE. Losses at the gene ends were 4 bases for V and 6 bases for J; bases not matched to a gene: 8. Sequenced by immunoSEQ multiplex PCR; TCRdb stores in-frame clones only, minus some. The data contain fewer than 85,000 clones, 70% to 75% of them singletons. The data were obtained in a study of blood T cell repertoires in COVID-19. Study-wide context: Spain, Italy and the United States supplied samples that represented acute and convalescent COVID-19. Sources were T cells, B-cell-depleted T cells, or PBMCs; the material itself was cDNA or gDNA.

This chain uses TRBV9 with TRBJ2-2; TRBD2 agrees at 11 bases. Sequenced: peripheral blood. This TCR was recovered from a man aged 55 to 70 with acute or convalescent COVID-19. CDR3: CASSPRVSGGAGELFF. CDR3 coding DNA: TGTGCCAGCAGCCCCCGGGTTAGCGGGGGGGCCGGGGAGCTGTTTTTT. Looking up the rest from reference TRBV9 and TRBJ2-2 gives the full variable domain: DSGVTQTPKHLITATGQRVTLRCSPRSGDLSVYWYQQSLDQGLQFLIQYYNGEERAKGNILERFSAQQFPDLHSELNLSSLELGDSALYFCASSPRVSGGAGELFFGEGSRLTVL.